This passage covers 6 T cell receptor beta chains from one sample sequenced in a study of Ad26.COV2.S vaccination and SARS-CoV-2 variants. The protocol was immunoSEQ multiplex PCR, while the TCRdb copy is restricted to in-frame clones and leaves out a portion. The sample holds roughly 700,000 clones; more than 70% are singletons and the top ten take approximately 1.5%. Regarding treatment: some 20 received Ad26.COV2.S at low or high dose, single or two shots; about 5 received placebo; per-sample allocation not given. After the first vaccine or placebo injection, samples were drawn on day 63. The sequences come from peripheral blood, collected in a trial of Ad26.COV2.S vaccine versus placebo. The receptors derive from a person aged 18-65 years who received the Ad26.COV2.S COVID-19 vaccine or a placebo.

This clone has just one count. The gene calls are TRBV27 and TRBJ2-7; a weak D match, TRBD2 (5 bases). Germline V gene sequence: CDR1 MNHEY, CDR2 SMNVEV (reference sequence). V gave up 3 bases and J gave up 4 bases, with 10 bases separating them. CDR3 length: 13 residues. DNA of the CDR3: TGTGCCAGCAGTTTGGACGGAGGATACGAGCAGTACTTC. This gives the protein CASSLDGGYEQYF.

This chain connects TRBV30 to TRBJ1-1; possible D gene TRBD1, 6 bases. V gave up 2 bases and J gave up 0 bases, with 13 bases separating them. CDR3 length: 15 residues. CDR1 is GTSNPN, CDR2 SVGIG, per germline (reference sequence). In nucleotides, the CDR3 is TGTGCCTGGAGTTCCCCTCGGACAGTGAACACTGAAGCTTTCTTT. Its protein is CAWSSPRTVNTEAFF.

The chain uses TRBV10-1 and TRBJ2-2; 7 bases are shared with TRBD1. The J segment lost 1 base and the V segment lost 5 bases, leaving 4 bases of the junction unmatched. The germline CDR1 and CDR2 sequences are WNHNN and SYGVQD (reference sequence). The CDR3 consists of 15 residues. As DNA, the CDR3 is TGCGCCAGCAGTTCGGGACAGAGGAACACCGGGGAGCTGTTTTTT. Translating it yields CASSSGQRNTGELFF.

CDR3 sequence reads: CATSSAGLSSTEAFF. In DNA, the CDR3 is TGTGCCACCAGTTCGGCAGGGTTGTCGAGCACTGAAGCTTTCTTT. This rearrangement joins TRBV24-1 to TRBJ1-1; maybe TRBD1 (5 bases). Between the trimmed V and J ends, which lost 6 bases and 4 bases, there was a span of 17 bases. Germline loops: CDR1 KGHDR, CDR2 SFDVKD. CDR3 length: 15 residues.

Notes on this clone: This sample also contains other DNA sequences that code for the same CDR3. The chain joins TRBV24-1 to TRBJ1-1; D unresolved. Per the germline V gene, CDR1 is KGHDR and CDR2 is SFDVKD. V lost 7 bases, J lost 2 bases, and 7 bases lay in between. This CDR3 is 12 amino acids long. CDR3 in DNA: TGTGCCACCAGGGGCCCCAACACTGAAGCTTTCTTT. Its translation: CATRGPNTEAFF.

The chain has TRBV7-9 and TRBJ1-2; the match to TRBD1 covers 8 bases. The germline V gene has CDR1 SEHNR and CDR2 FQNEAQ (reference sequence). The CDR3 has 13 amino acids. Trimming cost V 6 bases and J 4 bases; bases outside gene matches: 4. CDR3 residues: CASRPGTGYGYTF. The CDR3 DNA follows: TGTGCCAGCAGACCCGGGACAGGCTATGGCTACACCTTC.